One and the same sample provided the 3 T cell receptor beta chains below, sequenced in a study of monozygotic twins with inflammatory bowel disease. From the 5' RACE reads, TCRdb lists one entry per CDR3 protein and no DNA. The sample totals about 93,000 distinct CDR3 sequences. What was sequenced was blood. These receptors all stem from a human donor with ulcerative colitis or Crohn's disease, or a healthy co-twin of an affected twin (not recorded which).

The rearrangement uses TRBV5-1 and TRBJ1-1; TCRdb's D call of TRBD1 is untestable without DNA. The CDR3 is 13 amino acids. Germline CDR1 is SGHRS and CDR2 is YFSETQ. The CDR3 sequence: CASMGQMNTEAFF.

The chain employs TRBV5-4 and TRBJ2-1; TCRdb indicates TRBD1, and absent DNA this call remains unverified. CDR1 is SGHNT and CDR2 is YYREEE in the germline V gene (reference sequence). The CDR3 consists of 14 residues. This CDR3 is CASSSGAGGNEQFF.

V gene TRBV20-1 combines with J gene TRBJ2-7; no DNA is available, so the TRBD1 call from TCRdb remains unchecked. CDR1 and CDR2 (germline): DFQATT, SNEGSKA (reference sequence). The CDR3 extends over 15 amino acids. The CDR3 sequence: CSASPGGGLSYEQYF.